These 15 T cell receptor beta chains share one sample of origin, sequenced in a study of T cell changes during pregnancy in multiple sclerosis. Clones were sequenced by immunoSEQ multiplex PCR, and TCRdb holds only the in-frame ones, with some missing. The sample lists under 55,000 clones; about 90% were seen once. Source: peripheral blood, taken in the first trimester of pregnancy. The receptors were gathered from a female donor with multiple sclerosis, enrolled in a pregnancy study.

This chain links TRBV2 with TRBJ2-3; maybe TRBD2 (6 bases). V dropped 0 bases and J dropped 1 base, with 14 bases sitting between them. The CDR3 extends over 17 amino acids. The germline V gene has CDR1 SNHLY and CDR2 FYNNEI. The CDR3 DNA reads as TGTGCCAGCAGTGAAGCGCTGCCGGGGGAGGGCACAGATACGCAGTATTTT. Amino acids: CASSEALPGEGTDTQYF. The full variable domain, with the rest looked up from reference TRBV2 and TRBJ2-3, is EPEVTQTPSHQVTQMGQEVILRCVPISNHLYFYWYRQILGQKVEFLVSFYNNEISEKSEIFDDQFSVERPDGSNFTLKIRSTKLEDSAMYFCASSEALPGEGTDTQYFGPGTRLTVL.

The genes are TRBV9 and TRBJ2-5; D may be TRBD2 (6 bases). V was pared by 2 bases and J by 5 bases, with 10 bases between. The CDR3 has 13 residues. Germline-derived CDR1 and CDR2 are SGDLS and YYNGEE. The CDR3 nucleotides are TGTGCCAGCAGCGTTCGCGGGGAGGAGACCCAGTACTTC. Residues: CASSVRGEETQYF. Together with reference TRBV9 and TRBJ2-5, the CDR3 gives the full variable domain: DSGVTQTPKHLITATGQRVTLRCSPRSGDLSVYWYQQSLDQGLQFLIQYYNGEERAKGNILERFSAQQFPDLHSELNLSSLELGDSALYFCASSVRGEETQYFGPGTRLLVL.

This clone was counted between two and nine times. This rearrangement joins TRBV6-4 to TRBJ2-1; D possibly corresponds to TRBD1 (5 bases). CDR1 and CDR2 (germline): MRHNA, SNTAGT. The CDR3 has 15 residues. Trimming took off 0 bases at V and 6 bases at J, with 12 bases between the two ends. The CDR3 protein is CASSDSTVAPNEQFF. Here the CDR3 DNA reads TGTGCCAGCAGTGACTCGACAGTGGCGCCCAATGAGCAGTTCTTC.

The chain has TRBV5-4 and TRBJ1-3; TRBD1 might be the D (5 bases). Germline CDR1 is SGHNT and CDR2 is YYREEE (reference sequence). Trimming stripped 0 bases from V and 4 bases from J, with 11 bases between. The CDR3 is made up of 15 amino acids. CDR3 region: CASSLDFREGNTIYF. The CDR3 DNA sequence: TGTGCCAGCAGCTTGGATTTCAGGGAAGGAAACACCATATATTTT.

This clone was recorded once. CDR3 sequence: CASSLGGPMRTGELFF. Written as DNA, the CDR3 is TGCGCCAGCAGCTTGGGGGGCCCCATGAGAACCGGGGAGCTGTTTTTT. J is TRBJ2-2 and V is TRBV5-1; possibly TRBD1 for D (5 bases). Trimming pared 0 bases from V and 5 bases from J, leaving 14 bases between. This CDR3 has 16 amino acids. Germline V gives CDR1 SGHRS, CDR2 YFSETQ.

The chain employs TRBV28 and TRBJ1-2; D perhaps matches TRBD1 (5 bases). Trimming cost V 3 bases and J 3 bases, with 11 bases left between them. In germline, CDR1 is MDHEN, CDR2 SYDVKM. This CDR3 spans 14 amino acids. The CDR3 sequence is CASSLLGGDYGYTF. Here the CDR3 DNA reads TGTGCCAGCAGTTTGTTGGGGGGGGACTATGGCTACACCTTC.

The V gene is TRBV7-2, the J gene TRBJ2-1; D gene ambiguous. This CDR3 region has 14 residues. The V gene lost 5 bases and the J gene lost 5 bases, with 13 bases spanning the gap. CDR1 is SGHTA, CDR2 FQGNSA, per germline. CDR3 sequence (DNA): TGTGCCAGCAGCCCTGTCGCCAGTGACAATGAGCAGTTCTTC. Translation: CASSPVASDNEQFF.

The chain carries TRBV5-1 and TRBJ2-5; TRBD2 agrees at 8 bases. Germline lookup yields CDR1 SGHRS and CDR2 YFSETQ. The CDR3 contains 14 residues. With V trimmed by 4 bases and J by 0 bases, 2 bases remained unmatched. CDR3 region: CASSGGGNQETQYF. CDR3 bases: TGCGCCAGCAGCGGCGGGGGGAACCAAGAGACCCAGTACTTC.

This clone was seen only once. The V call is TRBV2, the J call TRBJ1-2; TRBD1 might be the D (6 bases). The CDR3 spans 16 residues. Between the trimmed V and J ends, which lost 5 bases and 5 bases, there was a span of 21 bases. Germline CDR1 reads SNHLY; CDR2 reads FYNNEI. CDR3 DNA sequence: TGTGCCAGCAGTCCAATGGGGGCAATGGGCAGATATGGCTACACCTTC. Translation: CASSPMGAMGRYGYTF.

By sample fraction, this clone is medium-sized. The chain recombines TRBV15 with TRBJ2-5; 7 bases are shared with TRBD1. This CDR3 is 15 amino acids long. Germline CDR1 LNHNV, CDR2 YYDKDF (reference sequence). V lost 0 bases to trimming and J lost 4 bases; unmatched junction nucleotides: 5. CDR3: CATSRDPTGVETQYF. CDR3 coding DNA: TGTGCCACCAGCAGAGACCCCACAGGGGTAGAGACCCAGTACTTC.

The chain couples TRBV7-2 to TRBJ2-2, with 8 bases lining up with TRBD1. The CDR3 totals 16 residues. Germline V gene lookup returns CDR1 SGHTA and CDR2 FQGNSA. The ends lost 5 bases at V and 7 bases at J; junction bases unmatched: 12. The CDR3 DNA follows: TGTGCCAGCAGCCCGCGGTCCCGGACAGGGTACGGGGAGCTGTTTTTT. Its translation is CASSPRSRTGYGELFF.

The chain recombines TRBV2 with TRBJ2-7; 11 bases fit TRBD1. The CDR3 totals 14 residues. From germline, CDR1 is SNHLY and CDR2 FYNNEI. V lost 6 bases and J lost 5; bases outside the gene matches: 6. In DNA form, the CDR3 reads TGTGCCAGCAGGACACGGACAGGGGGCAACGAGCAGTACTTC. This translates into CASRTRTGGNEQYF.

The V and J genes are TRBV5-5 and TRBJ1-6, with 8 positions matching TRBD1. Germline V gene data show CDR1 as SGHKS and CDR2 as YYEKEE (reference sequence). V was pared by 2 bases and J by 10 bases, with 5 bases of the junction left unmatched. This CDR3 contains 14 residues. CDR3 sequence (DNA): TGTGCCAGCAGCTTTACAGGGGGAAACTCACCCCTCCACTTT. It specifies CASSFTGGNSPLHF.

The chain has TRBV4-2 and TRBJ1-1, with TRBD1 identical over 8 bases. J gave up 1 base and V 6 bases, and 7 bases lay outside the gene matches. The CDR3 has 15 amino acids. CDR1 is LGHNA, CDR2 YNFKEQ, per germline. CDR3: CASRRQGWENTEAFF. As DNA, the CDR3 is TGTGCCAGCAGAAGACAGGGGTGGGAGAACACTGAAGCTTTCTTT.

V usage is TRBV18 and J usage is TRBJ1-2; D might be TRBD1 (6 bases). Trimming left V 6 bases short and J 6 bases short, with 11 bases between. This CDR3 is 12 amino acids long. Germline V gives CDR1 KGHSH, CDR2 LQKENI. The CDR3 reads CASSPTGDGYTF. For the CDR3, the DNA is TGTGCCAGCTCCCCGACAGGAGATGGCTACACCTTC.